The 28 T cell receptor beta chains listed next were all sequenced from one sample in a study of regulatory T cells in long-lasting Graves disease. In building TCR beta libraries, iRepertoire HTBI primers were used together with Arm-PCR of CDR3 regions. TCRdb re-derived calls from the multiplex PCR reads in MiXCR, one entry per CDR3 protein. In the table there are about 530,000 distinct CDR3 sequences, roughly a sixth of which are singletons. Time point meaning: newly diagnosed GD, antithyroid drugs for less than 3 months. Following extraction of RNA from PBMCs, that RNA was used to make the TCR library. The same sample was also used in a study of T cells in Graves' hyperthyroidism and ophthalmopathy.

The specimen was peripheral blood mononuclear cells (PBMCs), collected at new diagnosis, from a patient treated with antithyroid drugs. All receptors derive from a woman aged 35 to 59 with Graves disease.

V usage is TRBV19 and J usage is TRBJ2-2; 8 bases agree with TRBD1. The ends lost 3 bases at V and 0 bases at J; junction bases unmatched: 9. Germline CDR1 and CDR2: LNHDA and SQIVND (reference sequence). This CDR3 has 18 amino acids. CDR3 coding DNA: TGTGCCAGTAGTATGACAGGGGTGTGGGGCACGAACACCGGGGAGCTGTTTTTT. This translates into CASSMTGVWGTNTGELFF.

The genes are TRBV4-1 and TRBJ1-2, with D unresolved. Germline assignment: CDR1 MGHRA and CDR2 YSYEKL. CDR3 length equals 16 residues. V was shortened by 4 bases and J by 4 bases, with 19 bases between the two germline ends. The CDR3 here is CASSRNDGIDSYGYTF. CDR3 DNA: TGCGCCAGCAGCCGTAACGACGGGATTGACTCCTATGGCTACACCTTC.

This rearrangement joins TRBV11-3 to TRBJ2-7, with D possibly matching TRBD2 (6 bases). V gave up 2 bases and J gave up 5 bases, with 16 bases separating them. The germline gives CDR1 SGHNT, CDR2 YENEEA. This CDR3 has 15 amino acids. CDR3 sequence reads: CASSLSSRDFHEQYF. In DNA form, the CDR3 reads TGTGCCAGCAGCTTAAGTTCGAGGGACTTCCACGAGCAGTACTTC.

This clonotype was seen a few times. V gene TRBV5-1 combines with J gene TRBJ2-1, with a possible D match to TRBD2 (5 bases). The CDR3 has 13 residues. CDR1 SGHRS and CDR2 YFSETQ come from the germline V gene. Trimming took 5 bases from V and 10 from J, leaving 16 bases between them. CDR3 in DNA: TGCGCCAGCAGGCCGAGTGGAGGCGAGGAGCAGTTCTTC. This encodes CASRPSGGEEQFF.

This clonotype occurred many times. CDR3 loop: CASSRDRTNTEAFF. DNA of the CDR3: TGTGCCAGCAGCCGGGACAGGACTAACACTGAAGCTTTCTTT. The chain uses TRBV11-3 and TRBJ1-1; 8 bases line up with TRBD1. Germline V lookup: CDR1 SGHNT, CDR2 YENEEA. This CDR3 spans 14 amino acids. V was pared by 5 bases and J by 2 bases, with 4 bases of the junction left unmatched.

A note on this clonotype: A much larger clone sits a single nucleotide away, making a read error possible. The rearrangement uses TRBV6-1 and TRBJ2-1, with D possibly TRBD1 on 5 matching bases. Between the trimmed V and J ends, which lost 4 bases and 6 bases, there was a span of 7 bases. The CDR3 length is 12 residues. Germline CDR1 and CDR2: MNHNS and SASEGT. This CDR3 reads CASSARANEQFF. In DNA form, the CDR3 reads TGTGCCAGCAGTGCCAGGGCCAATGAGCAGTTCTTC.

The sample holds many counts of this clonotype. The chain recombines TRBV6-4 with TRBJ1-5, with TRBD1 as a possible D gene (5 bases). The CDR3 is made up of 13 amino acids. V shed 5 bases and J shed 6 bases, with 11 bases lying between them. Germline assignment: CDR1 MRHNA and CDR2 SNTAGT. The CDR3 DNA follows: TGTGCCAGCAGTCCAGGGTCTGGTCAGCCCCAGCATTTT. This gives the protein CASSPGSGQPQHF.

The chain has TRBV9 and TRBJ1-1; D ambiguous. The germline V gene has CDR1 SGDLS and CDR2 YYNGEE. The CDR3 is 15 amino acids. The germline V and J ends were trimmed by 0 bases and 3 bases, with 12 bases remaining between them. The CDR3 loop reads CASSVVPNGDTEAFF. The DNA of the CDR3 is TGTGCCAGCAGCGTAGTCCCTAACGGGGACACTGAAGCTTTCTTT. The full variable domain, in which reference TRBV9 and TRBJ1-1 provide the parts outside the CDR3, is DSGVTQTPKHLITATGQRVTLRCSPRSGDLSVYWYQQSLDQGLQFLIQYYNGEERAKGNILERFSAQQFPDLHSELNLSSLELGDSALYFCASSVVPNGDTEAFFGQGTRLTVV.

This clonotype was recorded many times. The chain couples TRBV11-2 to TRBJ1-4, with a weak D call TRBD1 (6 bases). This CDR3 spans 15 amino acids. Trimming removed 5 bases at V and 6 bases at J, with 16 bases between. Germline V gene data show CDR1 as SGHAT and CDR2 as FQNNGV. CDR3 loop: CASSPLGGRDEKLFF. CDR3 bases: TGTGCCAGCAGCCCTTTAGGGGGACGCGATGAAAAACTGTTTTTT.

This clonotype has at least ten counts. The genes are TRBV20-1 and TRBJ2-5; 8 bases agree with TRBD2. CDR3 length: 13 amino acids. V dropped 3 bases and J dropped 1; count of bases not matched to a gene: 1. Looked up from germline, CDR1 is DFQATT and CDR2 is SNEGSKA (reference sequence). The CDR3 reads CSASGGGQETQYF. CDR3 DNA: TGCAGTGCTAGCGGGGGGGGCCAAGAGACCCAGTACTTC.

The chain combines TRBV14 with TRBJ2-5; D not certain. CDR1 SGHDN and CDR2 FVKESK come from the germline V gene. The CDR3 extends over 12 amino acids. With 2 bases removed from V and 5 bases from J, the gap between germline ends came to 6 bases. CDR3 DNA: TGTGCCAGCAGCCAACAGAGTGAGACCCAGTACTTC. Its protein is CASSQQSETQYF.

This rearrangement joins TRBV5-6 to TRBJ1-1; TRBD1 matches at 9 bases. The germline CDR1 and CDR2 sequences are SGHDT and YYEEEE. This CDR3 spans 16 amino acids. V trimming: 6 bases; J trimming: 0 bases; junction bases outside the gene matches: 9. The CDR3 nucleotides read TGTGCCAGCAACTCCCGGACAGGGGCGTTGAACACTGAAGCTTTCTTT. It translates to CASNSRTGALNTEAFF.

J is TRBJ1-1 and V is TRBV27; a weak D match, TRBD1 (5 bases). The germline V gene encodes CDR1 MNHEY and CDR2 SMNVEV (reference sequence). This CDR3 comprises 13 residues. V lost 7 bases and J lost 10, with 19 bases in between. The CDR3 DNA sequence: TGTGCCAGCACTGGGGCCGGTTTAGCGGGAGCTTTCTTT. This sequence encodes CASTGAGLAGAFF.

This clonotype has just a few counts. The rearrangement joins TRBV3-1 to TRBJ1-1; 11 bases are a match to TRBD1. V was clipped by 2 bases and J by 3 bases; unmatched bases: 2. Germline V lookup: CDR1 LGHDT, CDR2 YNNKEL (reference sequence). The length of the CDR3 is 15 residues. CDR3 nucleotide sequence: TGTGCCAGCAGCCAATGGGACAGGGGGTACACTGAAGCTTTCTTT. Translated, it gives CASSQWDRGYTEAFF.

This clonotype was recorded many times. J is TRBJ2-5 and V is TRBV7-2; 8 bases fit TRBD1. CDR1 SGHTA and CDR2 FQGNSA come from the germline V gene. The CDR3 totals 14 residues. V lost 3 bases, J lost 4 bases, and 4 bases stayed unmatched. The DNA of the CDR3 is TGTGCCAGCAGCTTGGACAGGGATGCAGAGACCCAGTACTTC. Its translation: CASSLDRDAETQYF.

This clonotype was counted at least ten times. The rearrangement joins TRBV7-9 to TRBJ1-6; D ambiguous. Germline CDR1 SEHNR, CDR2 FQNEAQ (reference sequence). The V end lost 1 base, the J end lost 14 bases, and 3 bases lay between the germline ends. CDR3 length: 10 amino acids. The CDR3 region has the DNA TGTGCCAGCAGCTTAGGCTCCCTCCACTTT. Amino acid sequence: CASSLGSLHF.

This clonotype was seen ten or more times. One end of the junction fails to match germline, which may point to a read error. The CDR3 loop is CASSSGQGGNEQFF. The CDR3, as DNA: TGTGCCAGCAGCTCAGGACAGGGGGGAAATGAGCAGTTCTTC. The chain recombines TRBV5-1 with TRBJ2-1; 10 bases are shared with TRBD1. CDR1 is SGHRS and CDR2 is YFSETQ in the germline V gene. The CDR3 loop spans 14 amino acids.

In this sample, this clonotype turned up many times. The chain joins TRBV2 to TRBJ1-1, with D uncertain. There are 13 residues in the CDR3. V was pared by 7 bases and J by 2 bases, with 11 bases between. Germline V lookup: CDR1 SNHLY, CDR2 FYNNEI. The DNA of the CDR3 is TGTGCCAGCATGCCCACCATCAACACTGAAGCTTTCTTT. Translating gives CASMPTINTEAFF. Looking up the rest from reference TRBV2 and TRBJ1-1 gives the full variable domain: EPEVTQTPSHQVTQMGQEVILRCVPISNHLYFYWYRQILGQKVEFLVSFYNNEISEKSEIFDDQFSVERPDGSNFTLKIRSTKLEDSAMYFCASMPTINTEAFFGQGTRLTVV.

This clonotype has a count of ten or more. The chain joins TRBV3-1 to TRBJ1-2, with 8 bases fitting TRBD1. This CDR3 comprises 16 residues. Germline V lookup: CDR1 LGHDT, CDR2 YNNKEL (reference sequence). Losses at the gene ends were 0 bases for V and 7 bases for J; bases not matched to a gene: 10. The CDR3 DNA sequence: TGTGCCAGCAGCCAAGAACCCTGGGCCGGGACAGGTGGCTACACCTTC. This encodes CASSQEPWAGTGGYTF.

This clonotype was seen only once. The chain carries TRBV7-8 and TRBJ2-3; 9 positions agree with TRBD1. CDR3 length: 17 amino acids. V gave up 8 bases and J gave up 2 bases; unmatched junction bases: 14. CDR1 SGHVS and CDR2 FQNEAQ come from the germline V gene. This CDR3 is CASAHSSRDRDTDTQYF. In nucleotides, the CDR3 is TGTGCCAGCGCCCATAGTTCCCGGGACAGGGACACAGATACGCAGTATTTT.

This clonotype was seen just once. CDR3 residues: CASSGQEETQYF. In DNA, the CDR3 is TGTGCCAGCAGTGGACAAGAAGAGACCCAGTACTTC. V usage is TRBV2 and J usage is TRBJ2-5; D is uncertain. V was clipped by 4 bases and J by 3 bases, with 6 bases between them. The germline gives CDR1 SNHLY, CDR2 FYNNEI. There are 12 residues in the CDR3.

This clonotype appeared many times. The CDR3 here is CASSWGQGTDTQYF. The CDR3 DNA follows: TGTGCCAGCAGCTGGGGACAGGGCACAGATACGCAGTATTTT. The chain joins TRBV5-5 to TRBJ2-3; TRBD1 matches 8 bases. Germline lookup yields CDR1 SGHKS and CDR2 YYEKEE (reference sequence). The CDR3 totals 14 residues. V dropped 3 bases and J dropped 1; count of bases not matched to a gene: 1.

Only a few counts were recorded for this clonotype. The chain has TRBV4-1 and TRBJ1-1; weak D call: TRBD1 (6 bases). The CDR3 consists of 15 residues. Germline V gene lookup returns CDR1 MGHRA and CDR2 YSYEKL. The V gene lost 3 bases and the J gene lost 0 bases, with 11 bases spanning the gap. In nucleotides, the CDR3 is TGCGCCAGCAGCCAGCACAGGGACCTGAACACTGAAGCTTTCTTT. It translates to CASSQHRDLNTEAFF.

The table lists this clonotype with many counts. This chain joins TRBV27 and TRBJ1-6; unclear D gene. Trimming shortened V by 2 bases and J by 7 bases, and 15 bases separated the two germline ends. CDR3 length: 16 residues. Germline lookup yields CDR1 MNHEY and CDR2 SMNVEV (reference sequence). The CDR3 DNA is TGTGCCAGCAGTTTAGCGGGAACCTGGGGAAATTCACCCCTCCACTTT. Translating it yields CASSLAGTWGNSPLHF.

The table lists this clonotype with many counts. The rearrangement uses TRBV7-3 and TRBJ2-3, with 12 bases that match TRBD2. The V segment lost 5 bases and the J segment 2 bases; nucleotides outside the gene matches: 5. There are 16 residues in the CDR3. CDR1 SGHTA and CDR2 FQGTGA come from the germline V gene. CDR3 DNA sequence: TGTGCCAGCAGCCCGAGACTAGCGGGGGACACAGATACGCAGTATTTT. Translated: CASSPRLAGDTDTQYF. The whole variable domain, remainder taken from reference TRBV7-3 and TRBJ2-3, is GAGVSQTPSNKVTEKGKYVELRCDPISGHTALYWYRQSLGQGPEFLIYFQGTGAADDSGLPNDRFFAVRPEGSVSTLKIQRTERGDSAVYLCASSPRLAGDTDTQYFGPGTRLTVL.

This clonotype was seen only a few times. The V and J genes are TRBV13 and TRBJ2-5; D may be TRBD2 (5 bases). Germline assignment: CDR1 PRHDT and CDR2 FYEKMQ (reference sequence). This CDR3 is built from 15 residues. V lost 5 bases and J lost 1, with 14 bases in between. The CDR3 coding sequence is TGTGCCAGCAGCGTAGCGACGGGGAGCCAAGAGACCCAGTACTTC. Its translation: CASSVATGSQETQYF.

Many counts were recorded for this clonotype. The CDR3 bases are TGTGCCTGGAGTGAGGGACTAGCGGGGGGTGAGACCCAGTACTTC. Its protein is CAWSEGLAGGETQYF. V and J are TRBV30 and TRBJ2-5; 15 nucleotides agree with TRBD2. The length of the CDR3 is 15 residues. Germline CDR1 and CDR2: GTSNPN and SVGIG (reference sequence). V shed 1 base and J 5 bases; nucleotides not matched to a gene: 2.

This clonotype appeared many times. This sequence joins TRBV20-1 and TRBJ1-1, with D unresolved. The germline V gene has CDR1 DFQATT and CDR2 SNEGSKA (reference sequence). This CDR3 comprises 13 residues. Trimming took off 6 bases at V and 0 bases at J, with 11 bases between the two ends. The CDR3 protein is CSASDGLNTEAFF. CDR3 coding DNA: TGCAGTGCCTCCGATGGACTGAACACTGAAGCTTTCTTT.